This T cell receptor (beta chain) comes out of a study of radiotherapy plus CTLA-4 blockade in lung cancer. Whole-study results and caveats: Peripheral blood showed expansion of tumor-derived TCR clones after radiotherapy and ipilimumab.

Profiled with immunoSEQ multiplex PCR; TCRdb holds only in-frame clones, not every one. The table has about 45,000 clones, roughly 76% seen once. Remarks on this clone: As yet, its antigen is unknown.

The CDR3 length is 15 residues. V shed 10 bases, J shed 6 bases, and the junction held 8 bases outside the gene matches. Germline values: CDR1 WSHSY, CDR2 SAAADI. The specimen comprised peripheral blood, sampled from a patient treated with radiotherapy plus ipilimumab. The J gene is TRBJ2-1, the V gene TRBV10-2; 14 bases are a match to TRBD2. The sequence was collected from a human donor with non-small cell lung cancer who had a complete response to radiotherapy plus ipilimumab. The CDR3 coding sequence is TGCGCCACCATAAATGGACTAGCGGGGGGCAATGAGCAGTTCTTC. It translates to CATINGLAGGNEQFF.